This T cell receptor (beta chain) was sequenced in a study of Graves' ophthalmopathy and Graves' hyperthyroidism. Regarding the study as a whole: Blood was where most expanded thyroid clonotypes above 0.001 frequency also turned up.

From RNA, the CDR3 regions of TCR beta chains were amplified and sequenced. First-round RT-PCR employed HTBI primers, with a second-round multiplex PCR after it. TCRdb processed the multiplex PCR reads anew with MiXCR; each CDR3 protein has one entry. The table lists approximately 540,000 distinct CDR3 sequences, about 35% of them singletons. Aged 18 to 65, hyperthyroidism patients had been newly diagnosed, with under 2 months' duration. Other autoimmune disease, uncontrolled infection, pregnancy and lactation led to exclusion. Patients were diagnosed from clinical symptoms, serum thyroxine, TRAb, thyroid ultrasound and orbital computed tomography. Ten or more counts support this clonotype. What it recognizes is unknown. Germline CDR1 and CDR2: SNHLY and FYNNEI. V was pared by 6 bases and J by 4 bases, with 9 bases of the junction left unmatched. The CDR3 is 15 amino acids.

The sample was peripheral blood or thyroid tissue (not recorded which). The TCR sequence derives from an adult man with Graves' hyperthyroidism. This chain links TRBV2 with TRBJ1-2; 9 bases are a match to TRBD1. CDR3 loop: CASRQGQGGGYGYTF. DNA for the CDR3: TGTGCCAGCAGACAGGGACAGGGCGGGGGCTATGGCTACACCTTC.